A selection of T cell receptor beta chains follows, all from one sample in a study of blood T cell repertoires in COVID-19. Some clones are missing from TCRdb's copy, which holds only in-frame ones; the method was immunoSEQ multiplex PCR. The table has fewer than 250,000 clones, 83% seen once. The sequencing sample was made of peripheral blood. The source is a human donor in a cohort sampled during active COVID-19. Both conserved end residues are trimmed from each CDR3. Each record gives: V gene, J gene, CDR3 protein.

>TRBV5-1|TRBJ2-1
ASSLVEQGVGEQF
>TRBV7-2|TRBJ2-5
ASSLYTGGQETQY
>TRBV2|TRBJ1-2
ASTMNRDGYT
>TRBV29-1|TRBJ2-1
SVEDEKQF
>TRBV5-1|TRBJ1-4
ASSMGQGGEKLF
>TRBV10-3|TRBJ2-7
AISDSGIAYEQY
>TRBV6-5|TRBJ1-6
ASSLRTDSPLH
>TRBV6-5|TRBJ1-2
ASSPGRVYGYT
>TRBV3-1/TRBV3-2|TRBJ1-5
ASSQDLIENQPQH
>TRBV9|TRBJ2-1
ASSVVPSSYNEQF
>TRBV6-1|TRBJ1-4
ASSEVGGEKLF
>TRBV6-5|TRBJ2-7
ASSYSRSYEQY
>TRBV7-2|TRBJ2-7
ASSLGFVYEQY
>TRBV24-1|TRBJ2-3
ATSDPGLAVQDTQY
>TRBV24-1|TRBJ2-5
ATSDGRTAY
>TRBV3-1/TRBV3-2|TRBJ2-3
ASSQVQASGYTDTQY
>TRBV9|TRBJ2-1
ASSVQGQGSYNEQF
>TRBV7-3|TRBJ2-5
ASSLNPTTQGAEETQY
>TRBV28|TRBJ1-1
ASRQRRSVTEAF
>TRBV9|TRBJ2-5
ASSGLAEQETQY
>TRBV3-1/TRBV3-2|TRBJ2-5
ASSQGGRKETQY
>TRBV10-3|TRBJ2-6
AIPKGLPSSGANVLT
>TRBV19|TRBJ2-3
ASSFVAGAGDTQY
>TRBV7-8|TRBJ1-1
ASSLVRRNTEAF
>TRBV6-5|TRBJ2-5
ASSYSRVETQY
>TRBV24-1|TRBJ1-2
ATSDSTGGPNYGYT
>TRBV12-3/TRBV12-4|TRBJ1-2
ASSLKGGYGYT
>TRBV11-2|TRBJ2-3
ASSLAPPPDTQY
>TRBV9|TRBJ2-6
ASSPGLRGGANVLT
>TRBV6-5|TRBJ2-1
ASSYGNSGGYEQF
>TRBV6-4|TRBJ2-7
ASSDSTSGRGEQY
>TRBV18|TRBJ1-1
ASSPPGGRGSF
>TRBV18|TRBJ1-3
ASSTGNGNTIY
>TRBV7-9|TRBJ2-3
ASSLDDSTDTQY
>TRBV2|TRBJ2-1
ASRGTGGNEQF
>TRBV28|TRBJ1-1
ASSEPGTGNTEAF
>TRBV6-5|TRBJ2-1
ASSYASGNSYNEQF
>TRBV5-1|TRBJ1-1
ASSWDRVLNTEAF
>TRBV19|TRBJ2-2
ASLPSGRVTGELF
>TRBV10-3|TRBJ1-1
AISDRNTEAF
>TRBV5-1|TRBJ2-3
ASSPHTSTDTQY
>TRBV29-1|TRBJ1-1
SVGWDKMNTEAF
>TRBV10-2|TRBJ1-6
ASSARNSPLH
>TRBV5-5|TRBJ2-2
ASNREGNTGELF
>TRBV7-2|TRBJ2-1
ASSTGAGTYNEQF
>TRBV3-1/TRBV3-2|TRBJ2-1
ASSQTSSPLCV
>TRBV28|TRBJ1-1
ASNQGGSTEAF
>TRBV6-4|TRBJ2-1
ASSGQGNNEQF
>TRBV11-2|TRBJ2-5
ASSFHAGVKETQY
>TRBV5-4|TRBJ2-5
ASSPQGPQETQY
>TRBV9|TRBJ1-1
ASSVADTEAF
>TRBV12-3/TRBV12-4|TRBJ1-2
ASSLGQNYGYT
>TRBV6-4|TRBJ2-3
ASSRLAGGRTDTQY
>TRBV30|TRBJ2-7
AWSTGGMFYEQY
>TRBV5-4|TRBJ1-1
ASSAGPIRGTEAF
>TRBV2|TRBJ2-3
ASSVLSGATDTQY
>TRBV15|TRBJ2-7
ATSLDSGEQY
>TRBV5-4|TRBJ1-1
ASSWGTGGGRGNTEAF
>TRBV5-6|TRBJ2-5
ASSAVTGGGKETQY
>TRBV6-2/TRBV6-3|TRBJ2-7
ASSRPRIGQGREQY